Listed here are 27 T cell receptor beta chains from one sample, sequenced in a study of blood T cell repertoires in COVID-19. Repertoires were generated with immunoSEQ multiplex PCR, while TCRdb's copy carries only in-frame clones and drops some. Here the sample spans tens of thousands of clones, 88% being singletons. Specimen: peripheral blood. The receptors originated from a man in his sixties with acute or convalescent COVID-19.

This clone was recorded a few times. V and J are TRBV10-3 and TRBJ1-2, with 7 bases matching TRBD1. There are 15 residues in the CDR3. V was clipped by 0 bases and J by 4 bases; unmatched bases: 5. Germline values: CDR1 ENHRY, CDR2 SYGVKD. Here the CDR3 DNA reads TGTGCCATCAGTGAGTCGATGACAGGGACCTATGGCTACACCTTC. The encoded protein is CAISESMTGTYGYTF.

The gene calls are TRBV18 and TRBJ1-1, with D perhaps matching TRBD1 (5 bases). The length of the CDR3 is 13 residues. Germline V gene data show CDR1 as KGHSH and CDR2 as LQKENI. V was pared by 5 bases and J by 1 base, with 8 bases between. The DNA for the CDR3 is TGTGCCAGCTCAATTGGACAGAACACTGAAGCTTTCTTT. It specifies CASSIGQNTEAFF.

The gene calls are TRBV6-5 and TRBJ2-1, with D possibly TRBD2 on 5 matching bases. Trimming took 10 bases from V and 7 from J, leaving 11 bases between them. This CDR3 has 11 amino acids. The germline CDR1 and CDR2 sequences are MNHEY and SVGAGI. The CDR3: CATNRGNEQFF. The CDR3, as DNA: TGTGCCACCAACCGGGGAAATGAGCAGTTCTTC.

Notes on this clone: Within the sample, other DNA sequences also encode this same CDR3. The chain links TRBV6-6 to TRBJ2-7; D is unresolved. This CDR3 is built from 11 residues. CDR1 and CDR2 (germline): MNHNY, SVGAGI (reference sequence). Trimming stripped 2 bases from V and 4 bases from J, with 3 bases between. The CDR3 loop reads CASSYLYEQYF. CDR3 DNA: TGTGCCAGCAGTTACCTTTACGAGCAGTACTTC.

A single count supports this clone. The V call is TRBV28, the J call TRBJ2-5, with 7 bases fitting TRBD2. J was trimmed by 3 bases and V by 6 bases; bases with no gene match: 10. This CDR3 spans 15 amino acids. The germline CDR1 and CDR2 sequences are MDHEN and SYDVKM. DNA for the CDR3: TGTGCCAGCAGCCCTCCGCGGGGGACTAAAGAGACCCAGTACTTC. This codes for CASSPPRGTKETQYF.

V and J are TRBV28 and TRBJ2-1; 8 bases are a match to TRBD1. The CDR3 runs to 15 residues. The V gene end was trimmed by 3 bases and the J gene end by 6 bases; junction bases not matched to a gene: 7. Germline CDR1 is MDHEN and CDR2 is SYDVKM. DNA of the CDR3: TGTGCCAGCAGTTTCCCCGGACAGGGAATCAATGAGCAGTTCTTC. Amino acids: CASSFPGQGINEQFF.

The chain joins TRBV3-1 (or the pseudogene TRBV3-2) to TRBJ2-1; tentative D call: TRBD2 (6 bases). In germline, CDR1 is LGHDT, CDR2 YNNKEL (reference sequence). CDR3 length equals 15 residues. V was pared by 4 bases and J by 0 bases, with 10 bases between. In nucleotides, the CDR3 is TGTGCCAGCAGCCTAGCGGTTCCCTCCTACAATGAGCAGTTCTTC. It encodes CASSLAVPSYNEQFF.

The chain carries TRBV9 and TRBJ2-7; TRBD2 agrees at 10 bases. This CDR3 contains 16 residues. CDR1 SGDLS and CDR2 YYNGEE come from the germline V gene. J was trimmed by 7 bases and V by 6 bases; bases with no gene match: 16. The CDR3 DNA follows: TGTGCCAGCACCCCAGGTGTAACTAGCGGGATCCGGGAGCAGTACTTC. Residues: CASTPGVTSGIREQYF.

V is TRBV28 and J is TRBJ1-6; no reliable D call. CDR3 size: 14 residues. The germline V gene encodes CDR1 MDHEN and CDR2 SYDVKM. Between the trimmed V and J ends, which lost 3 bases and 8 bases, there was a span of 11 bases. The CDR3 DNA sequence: TGTGCCAGCAGTTTGTCCGCGCCGGATTCACCCCTCCACTTT. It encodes CASSLSAPDSPLHF.

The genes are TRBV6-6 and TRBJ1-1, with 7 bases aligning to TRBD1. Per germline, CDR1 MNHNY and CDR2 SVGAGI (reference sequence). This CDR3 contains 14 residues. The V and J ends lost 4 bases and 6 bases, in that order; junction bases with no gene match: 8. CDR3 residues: CASSSSFGQAEAFF. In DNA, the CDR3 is TGTGCCAGCAGTTCCTCATTTGGACAGGCTGAAGCTTTCTTT.

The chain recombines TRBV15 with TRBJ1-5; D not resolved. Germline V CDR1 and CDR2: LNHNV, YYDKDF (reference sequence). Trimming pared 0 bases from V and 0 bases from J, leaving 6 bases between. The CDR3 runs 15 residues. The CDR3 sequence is CATSRDSNSNQPQHF. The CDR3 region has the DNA TGTGCCACCAGCAGAGATTCCAATAGCAATCAGCCCCAGCATTTT.

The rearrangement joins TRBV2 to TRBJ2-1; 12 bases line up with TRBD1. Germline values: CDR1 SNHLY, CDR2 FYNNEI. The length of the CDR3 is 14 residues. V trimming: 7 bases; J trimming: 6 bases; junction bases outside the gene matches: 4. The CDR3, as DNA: TGTGCCAGCAAGGGGACAGGGGGCGGCAATGAGCAGTTCTTC. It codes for CASKGTGGGNEQFF.

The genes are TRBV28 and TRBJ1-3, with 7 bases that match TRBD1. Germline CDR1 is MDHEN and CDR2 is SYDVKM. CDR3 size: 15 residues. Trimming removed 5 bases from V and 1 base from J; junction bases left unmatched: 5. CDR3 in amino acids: CASSTPGGSGNTIYF. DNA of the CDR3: TGTGCCAGCAGTACCCCAGGGGGATCTGGAAACACCATATATTTT.

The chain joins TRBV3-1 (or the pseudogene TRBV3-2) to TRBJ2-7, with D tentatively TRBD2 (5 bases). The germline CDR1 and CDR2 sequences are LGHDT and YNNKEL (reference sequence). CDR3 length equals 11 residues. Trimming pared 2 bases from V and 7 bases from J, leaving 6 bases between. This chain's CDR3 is CASSQTSEQYF. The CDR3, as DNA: TGTGCCAGCAGCCAAACTAGTGAGCAGTACTTC.

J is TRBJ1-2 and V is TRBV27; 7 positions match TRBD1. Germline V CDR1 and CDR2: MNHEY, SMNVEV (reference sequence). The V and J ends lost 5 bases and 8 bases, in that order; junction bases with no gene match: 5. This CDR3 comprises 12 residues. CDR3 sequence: CASSARGHGYTF. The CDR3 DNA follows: TGTGCCAGCAGTGCAAGGGGGCACGGCTACACCTTC.

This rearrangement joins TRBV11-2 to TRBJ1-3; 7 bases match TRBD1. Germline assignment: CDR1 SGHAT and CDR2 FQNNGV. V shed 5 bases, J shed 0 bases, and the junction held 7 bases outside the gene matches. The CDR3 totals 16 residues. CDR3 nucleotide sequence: TGTGCCAGCAGCCTTTCGACAGGGAACTCTGGAAACACCATATATTTT. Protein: CASSLSTGNSGNTIYF.

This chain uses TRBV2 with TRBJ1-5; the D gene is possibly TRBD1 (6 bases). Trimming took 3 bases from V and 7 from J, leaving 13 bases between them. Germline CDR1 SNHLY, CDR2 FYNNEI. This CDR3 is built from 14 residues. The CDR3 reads CASSEGANGQPQHF. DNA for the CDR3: TGTGCCAGCAGTGAGGGGGCGAACGGGCAGCCCCAGCATTTT.

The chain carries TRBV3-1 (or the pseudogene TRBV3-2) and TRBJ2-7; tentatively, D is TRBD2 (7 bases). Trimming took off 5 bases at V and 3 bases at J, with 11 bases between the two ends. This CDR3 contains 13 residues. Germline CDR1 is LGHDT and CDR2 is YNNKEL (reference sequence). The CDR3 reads CASSWGGGYEQYF. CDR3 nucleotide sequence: TGTGCCAGCAGCTGGGGAGGGGGCTACGAGCAGTACTTC.

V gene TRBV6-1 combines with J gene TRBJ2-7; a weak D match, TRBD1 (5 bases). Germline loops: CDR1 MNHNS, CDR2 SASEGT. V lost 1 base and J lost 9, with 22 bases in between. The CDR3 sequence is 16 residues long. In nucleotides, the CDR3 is TGTGCCAGCAGTGAAGGGGGCGAAAATACTCTACGTGGGCAGTACTTC. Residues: CASSEGGENTLRGQYF.

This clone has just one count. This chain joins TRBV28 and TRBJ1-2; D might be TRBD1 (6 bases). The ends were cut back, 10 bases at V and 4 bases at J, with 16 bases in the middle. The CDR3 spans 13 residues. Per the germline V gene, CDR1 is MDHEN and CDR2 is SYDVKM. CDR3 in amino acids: CAIAGGPVYGYTF. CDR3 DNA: TGTGCCATCGCGGGGGGGCCTGTCTATGGCTACACCTTC.

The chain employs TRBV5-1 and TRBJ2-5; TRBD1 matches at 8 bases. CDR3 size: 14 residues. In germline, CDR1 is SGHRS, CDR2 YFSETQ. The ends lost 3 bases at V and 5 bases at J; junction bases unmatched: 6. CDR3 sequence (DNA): TGCGCCAGCAGCTCGGACAGGGCCTGGGAGACCCAGTACTTC. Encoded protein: CASSSDRAWETQYF.

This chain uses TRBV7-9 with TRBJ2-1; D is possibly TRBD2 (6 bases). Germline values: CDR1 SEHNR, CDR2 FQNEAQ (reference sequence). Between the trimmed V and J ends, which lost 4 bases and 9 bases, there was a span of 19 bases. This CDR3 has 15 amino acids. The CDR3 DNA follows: TGTGCCAGCAGCTCACACCTAGGAGGGCGCATTGAGCAGTTCTTC. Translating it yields CASSSHLGGRIEQFF.

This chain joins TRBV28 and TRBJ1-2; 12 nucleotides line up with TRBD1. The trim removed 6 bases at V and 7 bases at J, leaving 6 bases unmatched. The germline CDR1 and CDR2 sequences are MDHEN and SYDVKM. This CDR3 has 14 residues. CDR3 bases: TGTGCCAGCAGGAAACCGGGACAGGGGGCTGGCTACACCTTC. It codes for CASRKPGQGAGYTF.

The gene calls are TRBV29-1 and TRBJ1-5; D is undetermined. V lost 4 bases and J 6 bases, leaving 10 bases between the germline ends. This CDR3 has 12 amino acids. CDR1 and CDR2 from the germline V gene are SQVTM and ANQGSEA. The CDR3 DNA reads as TGCAGCGTTGGGGGAGGAGGTCAGCCCCAGCATTTT. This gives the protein CSVGGGGQPQHF. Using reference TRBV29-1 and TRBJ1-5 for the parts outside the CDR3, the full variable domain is SAVISQKPSRDICQRGTSLTIQCQVDSQVTMMFWYRQQPGQSLTLIATANQGSEATYESGFVIDKFPISRPNLTFSTLTVSNMSPEDSSIYLCSVGGGGQPQHFGDGTRLSIL.

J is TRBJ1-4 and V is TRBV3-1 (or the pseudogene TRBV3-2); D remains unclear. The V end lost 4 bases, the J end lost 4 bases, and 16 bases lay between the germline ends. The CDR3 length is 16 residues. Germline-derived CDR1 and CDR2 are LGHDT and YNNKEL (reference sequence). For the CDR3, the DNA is TGTGCCAGCAGCCTCGAGGGCCTTGGGCGTAATGAAAAACTGTTTTTT. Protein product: CASSLEGLGRNEKLFF.

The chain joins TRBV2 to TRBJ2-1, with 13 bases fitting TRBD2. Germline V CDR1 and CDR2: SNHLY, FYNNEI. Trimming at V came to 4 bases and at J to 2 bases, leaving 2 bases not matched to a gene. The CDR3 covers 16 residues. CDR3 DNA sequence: TGTGCCAGCAGTGCCGGGACTAGCGGGGCCTACAATGAGCAGTTCTTC. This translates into CASSAGTSGAYNEQFF.

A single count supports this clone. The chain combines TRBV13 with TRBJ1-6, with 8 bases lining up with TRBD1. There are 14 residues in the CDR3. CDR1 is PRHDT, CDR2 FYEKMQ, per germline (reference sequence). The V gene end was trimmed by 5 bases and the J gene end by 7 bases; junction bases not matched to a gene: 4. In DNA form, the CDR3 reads TGTGCCAGCAGCCCAACAGGGGGAAATTCACCCCTCCACTTT. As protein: CASSPTGGNSPLHF.